The 2 T cell receptor beta chains below come from one sample, sequenced in a study of blood T cell repertoires in COVID-19. Method: immunoSEQ multiplex PCR; TCRdb's copy keeps in-frame clones and lacks some. The sample has about 200,000 clones; more than 75% are singletons. Sequencing was carried out using peripheral blood. These receptors were taken from a man aged 60-69 years with acute or convalescent COVID-19.

The chain combines TRBV5-6 with TRBJ1-2; maybe TRBD1 (5 bases). The CDR3 runs 14 residues. Trimming shortened V by 4 bases and J by 7 bases, and 17 bases separated the two germline ends. Germline values: CDR1 SGHDT, CDR2 YYEEEE. DNA for the CDR3: TGTGCCAGCAGCCGGGCTTCGGGGGAAGTTGGCTACACCTTC. Translation gives CASSRASGEVGYTF.

This clone was detected only a few times. This sequence joins TRBV12-5 and TRBJ2-5, with 7 bases lining up with TRBD1. CDR1 and CDR2 (germline): LGHNT, FRNRAP. The CDR3 covers 16 residues. The trim removed 4 bases at V and 2 bases at J, leaving 10 bases unmatched. The CDR3 loop reads CASGSAPGQAQETQYF. CDR3 nucleotides: TGTGCTAGTGGTTCGGCCCCAGGACAGGCACAAGAGACCCAGTACTTC.